This T cell receptor (beta chain) was retrieved from a study of blood T cell repertoires in COVID-19. Study background: The study drew acute and convalescent COVID-19 samples from the United States, Italy and Spain. Sample material is recorded as cDNA or gDNA derived from T cells, B-cell-depleted T cells, or PBMCs.

The CDR3 runs 14 residues. Deletions cut 3 bases from V and 1 base from J, with 9 bases between. Looked up from germline, CDR1 is SGHDN and CDR2 is FVKESK. Per the original data handling: Amplification of reference gene primers was used by the study to estimate nucleated cell counts. Sequencing was performed with immunoSEQ multiplex PCR; in TCRdb, only in-frame clones are kept and a portion is missing. That table is the source of V, J and clone size, and D and trimming were worked out from the DNA. The table includes under 200,000 clones, about three quarters detected once. Sequencing was done on a sample of peripheral blood. This TCR was recovered from a man in his 70s with acute or convalescent COVID-19. The chain links TRBV14 to TRBJ1-2; D ambiguous. The chain's CDR3 is CASSQVGFNYGYTF. The CDR3 DNA is TGTGCCAGCAGCCAGGTCGGTTTTAACTATGGCTACACCTTC.